The 17 T cell receptor beta chains below were found in one sample sequenced in a study of cytomegalovirus exposure and HLA in healthy donors. TCRdb's table, derived via immunoSEQ multiplex PCR, lists solely in-frame clones and lacks some. Of about 350,000 clones in the sample, roughly 87% were seen once. What was sequenced was PBMCs. These receptors were taken from a woman aged 25 to 39 in good health and CMV-seropositive.

Only a few counts were recorded for this clone. J is TRBJ1-2 and V is TRBV2; 7 nucleotides match TRBD1. Per the germline V gene, CDR1 is SNHLY and CDR2 is FYNNEI. The CDR3 is 14 residues long. V was clipped by 5 bases and J by 5 bases; unmatched bases: 8. The CDR3 protein is CASSPGTVGYGYTF. DNA of the CDR3: TGTGCCAGCAGTCCCGGGACAGTGGGATATGGCTACACCTTC.

The chain combines TRBV5-1 with TRBJ1-5, with a weak D call TRBD1 (5 bases). CDR1 and CDR2 from the germline V gene are SGHRS and YFSETQ. CDR3 length: 15 residues. V was cut by 1 base and J by 5 bases, with 13 bases left in between. The CDR3: CASSLSPLTDQPQHF. The CDR3 DNA sequence: TGCGCCAGCAGCTTGAGTCCCTTGACAGATCAGCCCCAGCATTTT.

This chain links TRBV27 with TRBJ2-3; the match to TRBD2 covers 9 bases. The CDR3 runs to 16 residues. The V and J ends lost 6 bases and 2 bases, in that order; junction bases with no gene match: 9. Germline V CDR1 and CDR2: MNHEY, SMNVEV (reference sequence). The CDR3 DNA reads TGTGCCAGCAGGCCCACTAAGGGACTAGCCACAGATACGCAGTATTTT. It encodes CASRPTKGLATDTQYF.

The V gene is TRBV5-1, the J gene TRBJ1-4; D possibly corresponds to TRBD1 (6 bases). V lost 0 bases to trimming and J lost 3 bases, with 15 bases between them. The germline V gene has CDR1 SGHRS and CDR2 YFSETQ. The CDR3 runs to 17 residues. The CDR3 DNA reads TGCGCCAGCAGCTTGGCGGGCAGGGGAAGTTCTAATGAAAAACTGTTTTTT. Translation: CASSLAGRGSSNEKLFF.

This clone was detected once. The rearrangement uses TRBV7-9 and TRBJ1-5, with 8 positions matching TRBD1. The V and J ends lost 5 bases and 8 bases, in that order; junction bases with no gene match: 8. The CDR3 totals 14 residues. The germline CDR1 and CDR2 sequences are SEHNR and FQNEAQ (reference sequence). CDR3 in DNA: TGTGCCAGCAGCCGAGGGACAGGAGGGGAGCCCCAGCATTTT. This gives the protein CASSRGTGGEPQHF.

The chain is built from TRBV7-9 and TRBJ1-1; D is perhaps TRBD1 (5 bases). The germline V gene encodes CDR1 SEHNR and CDR2 FQNEAQ (reference sequence). The CDR3 has 13 amino acids. Trimming left V 5 bases short and J 4 bases short, with 11 bases between. The CDR3 nucleotides are TGTGCCAGCAGCCAGCCCGGGGGCACTGAAGCTTTCTTT. Translation: CASSQPGGTEAFF. Full variable domain (rest looked up from reference TRBV7-9 and TRBJ1-1): DTGVSQNPRHKITKRGQNVTFRCDPISEHNRLYWYRQTLGQGPEFLTYFQNEAQLEKSRLLSDRFSAERPKGSFSTLEIQRTEQGDSAMYLCASSQPGGTEAFFGQGTRLTVV.

V usage is TRBV18 and J usage is TRBJ1-5, with a possible D match to TRBD1 (5 bases). Trimming shortened V by 2 bases and J by 5 bases, and 16 bases separated the two germline ends. CDR3 size: 16 residues. CDR1 is KGHSH, CDR2 LQKENI, per germline. CDR3: CASSPFPGEEDQPQHF. The CDR3 region has the DNA TGTGCCAGCTCACCATTTCCGGGGGAAGAAGATCAGCCCCAGCATTTT.

In DNA, the CDR3 is TGCAGTGCTAGGTCCGGGGAGCTGTTTTTT. It encodes CSARSGELFF. The chain joins TRBV20-1 to TRBJ2-2; D is uncertain. This CDR3 comprises 10 residues. The germline V gene has CDR1 DFQATT and CDR2 SNEGSKA (reference sequence). Trimming took 3 bases from V and 6 from J, leaving 2 bases between them.

The rearrangement uses TRBV27 and TRBJ2-7; the D gene is possibly TRBD1 (6 bases). With 4 bases removed from V and 6 bases from J, the gap between germline ends came to 13 bases. CDR3 length: 13 residues. The V gene's germline CDR1 is MNHEY and CDR2 SMNVEV (reference sequence). Here the CDR3 reads CASSSNRVREQYF. DNA for the CDR3: TGTGCCAGCAGTTCCAACAGGGTCCGCGAGCAGTACTTC.

This chain uses TRBV19 with TRBJ1-5; D perhaps matches TRBD1 (6 bases). Trimming shortened V by 6 bases and J by 0 bases, and 12 bases separated the two germline ends. Germline lookup yields CDR1 LNHDA and CDR2 SQIVND (reference sequence). This CDR3 spans 15 amino acids. CDR3 loop: CASRTGQYSNQPQHF. In DNA, the CDR3 is TGTGCCAGTAGGACAGGCCAATATAGCAATCAGCCCCAGCATTTT.

J is TRBJ1-6 and V is TRBV6-1; 8 bases agree with TRBD1. V dropped 7 bases and J dropped 10; count of bases not matched to a gene: 9. The CDR3 spans 14 residues. Looked up from germline, CDR1 is MNHNS and CDR2 is SASEGT. The CDR3 is CASTLDRGGSPLHF. As DNA, the CDR3 is TGTGCCAGCACTCTCGACAGGGGAGGCTCACCCCTCCACTTT.

J is TRBJ1-6 and V is TRBV7-9, with D perhaps TRBD1 (5 bases). V shed 7 bases and J shed 7 bases, with 20 bases lying between them. Germline V lookup: CDR1 SEHNR, CDR2 FQNEAQ (reference sequence). The CDR3 sequence is 16 residues long. The chain's CDR3 is CASTPMGHPDNSPLHF. The CDR3 DNA reads as TGTGCCAGCACCCCGATGGGGCACCCGGACAATTCACCCCTCCACTTT.

The V and J genes are TRBV27 and TRBJ2-3, with 10 bases matching TRBD2. Trimming removed 1 base from V and 11 bases from J; junction bases left unmatched: 15. Germline V gives CDR1 MNHEY, CDR2 SMNVEV (reference sequence). This CDR3 region has 17 residues. CDR3 amino acids: CASSLWGLAGGRSEQYF. As DNA, the CDR3 is TGTGCCAGCAGTTTATGGGGATTAGCGGGAGGAAGGAGTGAGCAGTATTTT.

This rearrangement joins TRBV7-3 to TRBJ2-7; D ambiguous. The CDR3 runs to 15 residues. Per germline, CDR1 SGHTA and CDR2 FQGTGA. V gave up 4 bases and J gave up 7 bases, with 20 bases separating them. As DNA, the CDR3 is TGTGCCAGCAGCTCCCCACCCGGCCGAGAAGGGGAGCAGTACTTC. Its translation is CASSSPPGREGEQYF.

The rearrangement joins TRBV29-1 to TRBJ1-1; D unclear. The CDR3 covers 10 residues. Trimming left V 7 bases short and J 1 base short, with 4 bases between. Germline assignment: CDR1 SQVTM and CDR2 ANQGSEA. CDR3 sequence (DNA): TGCAGCGGGAAGAACACTGAAGCTTTCTTT. Translation: CSGKNTEAFF.

This chain joins TRBV5-1 and TRBJ1-6; TRBD1 might be the D (6 bases). The length of the CDR3 is 14 residues. Deletions cut 4 bases from V and 1 base from J, with 6 bases between. Germline-derived CDR1 and CDR2 are SGHRS and YFSETQ. This chain's CDR3 is CASSDRSYNSPLHF. CDR3 bases: TGCGCCAGCAGCGACAGGTCCTATAATTCACCCCTCCACTTT.

The chain's CDR3 is CASLLAGDPDEQYF. DNA of the CDR3: TGTGCCAGCTTACTAGCGGGAGATCCGGACGAGCAGTACTTC. The J gene is TRBJ2-7, the V gene TRBV28, with 11 positions matching TRBD2. The CDR3 is 14 amino acids. Germline V gene lookup returns CDR1 MDHEN and CDR2 SYDVKM. V lost 8 bases, J lost 5 bases, and 8 bases stayed unmatched.